A selection of T cell receptor beta chains follows, all from one sample in a study of long-term antiretroviral therapy in people with HIV. The repertoire was sequenced with immunoSEQ multiplex PCR; TCRdb's copy has only in-frame clones and lacks some. The sample holds roughly 45,000 clones; roughly four fifths are singletons and the top ten take 2.5% to 3.5%. Source: unsorted PBMCs, taken 0.8 years after starting antiretroviral therapy. The receptors were gathered from a woman aged 18-30 years with HIV. Each CDR3 is given with its conserved first and last residue. D genes are given only for firm matches. Clone size appears in some rows only: once, few, many, or a class for an expanded clone.

TRBV7-2	TRBJ1-5	.	.	CASSWGPGDGQPQHF	TGTGCCAGCAGTTGGGGCCCGGGAGATGGTCAGCCCCAGCATTTT
TRBV27	TRBJ2-7	few	.	CASRIGQLAYEQYF	TGTGCCAGCAGGATCGGACAGCTCGCCTACGAGCAGTACTTC
TRBV7-9	TRBJ2-7	.	TRBD2	CASSPTSGSYEQYF	TGTGCCAGCAGCCCCACTAGCGGGAGCTACGAGCAGTACTTC
TRBV28	TRBJ1-2	.	.	CASSPRVLIYTF	TGTGCCAGCAGTCCTCGGGTCCTGATCTACACCTTC
TRBV5-1	TRBJ2-5	.	TRBD2	CASSKGTSGRAETQYF	TGCGCCAGCAGCAAAGGGACTAGCGGGAGAGCAGAGACCCAGTACTTC
TRBV19	TRBJ2-2	.	.	CASSGSSGTGELFF	TGTGCCAGTAGCGGGAGTAGCGGCACCGGGGAGCTGTTTTTT
TRBV7-2	TRBJ2-5	.	.	CASKPPLRETQYF	TGTGCCAGCAAACCCCCGTTAAGAGAGACCCAGTACTTC
TRBV7-3	TRBJ2-5	few	.	CASSRDGRVETQYF	TGTGCCAGCAGCCGGGACGGACGGGTGGAGACCCAGTACTTC
TRBV19	TRBJ2-3	.	.	CASRPTGSTDTQYF	TGTGCCAGTAGACCTACCGGCAGCACAGATACGCAGTATTTT
TRBV7-8	TRBJ2-5	once	.	CASSYETATQETQYF	TGTGCCAGCAGCTATGAGACGGCGACCCAAGAGACCCAGTACTTC
TRBV6-6	TRBJ2-3	.	.	CASSPGHGDTQYF	TGTGCCAGCAGTCCCGGACATGGAGATACGCAGTATTTT
TRBV11-2	TRBJ2-1	.	.	CASSLGVIHSYNEQFF	TGTGCCAGCAGCTTAGGGGTCATACACTCCTACAATGAGCAGTTCTTC
TRBV4-3	TRBJ1-4	.	.	CASSRYTPGNEKLFF	TGCGCCAGCAGCCGATACACACCGGGGAATGAAAAACTGTTTTTT
TRBV4-3	TRBJ2-5	.	.	CASSPRSLNGGGETQYF	TGCGCCAGCAGCCCCAGGAGCCTCAACGGGGGCGGAGAGACCCAGTACTTC
TRBV5-4	TRBJ2-2	.	.	CASSRLEALTGELFF	TGTGCCAGCAGCCGGCTAGAGGCTCTCACCGGGGAGCTGTTTTTT
TRBV27	TRBJ1-1	.	TRBD1	CASSSQGISNTEAFF	TGTGCCAGCAGTTCACAGGGGATAAGTAACACTGAAGCTTTCTTT
TRBV10-2	TRBJ2-4	.	TRBD2	CASSESLAGAHKNIQYF	TGCGCCAGCAGTGAGTCGCTGGCGGGAGCCCACAAAAACATTCAGTACTTC
TRBV7-9	TRBJ2-1	.	TRBD2	CASLLAGGRNNEQFF	TGTGCCAGCCTACTAGCGGGCGGACGTAACAATGAGCAGTTCTTC
TRBV5-1	TRBJ1-1	.	TRBD1	CASGGQGNTEAFF	TGCGCCAGCGGCGGACAGGGAAACACTGAAGCTTTCTTT
TRBV19	TRBJ2-3	.	.	CASKGIPDTQYF	TGTGCCAGTAAGGGCATCCCAGATACGCAGTATTTT
TRBV9	TRBJ1-5	.	.	CASSVGGYGSNQPQHF	TGTGCCAGCAGCGTAGGGGGGTATGGTAGCAATCAGCCCCAGCATTTT
TRBV28	TRBJ1-1	.	.	CASSLGGNTEAFF	TGTGCCAGCAGTTTAGGGGGGAACACTGAAGCTTTCTTT
TRBV29-1	TRBJ2-7	.	TRBD2	CSVGGLAGVLSEQYF	TGCAGCGTTGGGGGACTAGCGGGGGTTCTTAGCGAGCAGTACTTC
TRBV5-6	TRBJ1-4	.	.	CASSFRGGYNEKLFF	TGTGCCAGCAGCTTCAGAGGGGGATACAATGAAAAACTGTTTTTT
TRBV19	TRBJ2-3	.	.	CGSRREDTQYF	TGTGGGTCAAGAAGGGAAGATACGCAGTATTTT
TRBV7-2	TRBJ2-7	.	TRBD2	CASSFRAGAPSYEQYF	TGTGCCAGCAGCTTCCGAGCGGGAGCCCCCTCCTACGAGCAGTACTTC
TRBV27	TRBJ2-2	.	.	CASSYGPNTGELFF	TGTGCCAGCAGTTACGGCCCAAACACCGGGGAGCTGTTTTTT
TRBV6-6	TRBJ1-5	.	TRBD1	CASSLDRGGQPQHF	TGTGCCAGCAGTTTAGACAGGGGAGGTCAGCCCCAGCATTTT
TRBV6-6	TRBJ2-5	.	.	CASSYMGHRQETQYF	TGTGCCAGCAGTTACATGGGACACCGCCAAGAGACCCAGTACTTC
TRBV5-4	TRBJ2-1	.	.	CASSPDSGSYNEQFF	TGTGCCAGCAGCCCGGACTCAGGCTCCTACAATGAGCAGTTCTTC
TRBV13	TRBJ2-7	.	.	CASSLGQSPGEQYF	TGTGCCAGCAGCTTAGGACAGAGTCCCGGGGAGCAGTACTTC
TRBV7-2	TRBJ2-2	.	TRBD2	CASSLVVLAGVNTGELFF	TGTGCCAGCAGCTTAGTTGTATTAGCGGGGGTTAACACCGGGGAGCTGTTTTTT
TRBV6-4	TRBJ2-3	.	TRBD2	CASSDTQREEGTDTQYF	TGTGCCAGCAGTGACACGCAGCGGGAGGAGGGCACAGATACGCAGTATTTT
TRBV27	TRBJ1-1	.	.	CASSLAGGTEAFF	TGTGCCAGCAGTTTAGCGGGGGGGACTGAAGCTTTCTTT
TRBV4-2	TRBJ2-7	.	.	CASSQASNFYEQYF	TGTGCCAGCAGCCAAGCCAGCAATTTCTACGAGCAGTACTTC
TRBV28	TRBJ2-3	once	.	CASSLILSDTQYF	TGTGCCAGCAGTTTAATCCTATCAGATACGCAGTATTTT
TRBV4-3	TRBJ2-7	.	TRBD1	CASSRTGGNGNEQYF	TGCGCCAGCAGCCGGACAGGGGGCAACGGTAACGAGCAGTACTTC
TRBV9	TRBJ1-2	once	.	CASSVTYAGMYGYTF	TGTGCCAGCAGCGTAACTTACGCGGGGATGTATGGCTACACCTTC
TRBV29-1	TRBJ2-2	.	TRBD2	CSVGTSGSNYDTGELFF	TGCAGCGTTGGGACTAGCGGGAGTAATTATGACACCGGGGAGCTGTTTTTT
TRBV6-5	TRBJ2-1	.	TRBD2	CASSYRTSGRNEQFF	TGTGCCAGCAGTTATCGGACTAGCGGGAGGAATGAGCAGTTCTTC
TRBV27	TRBJ2-2	once	.	CASREQGNANTGELFF	TGTGCCAGCAGAGAACAGGGCAACGCGAACACCGGGGAGCTGTTTTTT
TRBV7-3	TRBJ2-1	.	.	CASSNTPTSYNEQFF	TGTGCCAGCAGCAACACCCCGACTTCCTACAATGAGCAGTTCTTC
TRBV18	TRBJ1-5	.	.	CASSPSGGRQPQHF	TGTGCCAGCTCACCCTCCGGAGGGCGCCAGCCCCAGCATTTT